This TCR beta chain was sequenced in a study of Graves' ophthalmopathy and Graves' hyperthyroidism. At the level of the study: Upon initial diagnosis and before any treatment, peripheral blood was collected.

Germline-derived CDR1 and CDR2 are SGHVS and FQNEAQ. V lost 4 bases to trimming and J lost 1 base, with 16 bases between them. This CDR3 comprises 16 residues. Moderate-to-severe activity, CAS ≥3, NOSPECS ≥4 and duration under 3 months were recorded for donors with ophthalmopathy. This clonotype was seen a few times. RNA transcripts were the source from which TCR beta CDR3 regions were amplified. Amplification began with first-round RT-PCR using HTBI primers, then second-round multiplex PCR was performed. MiXCR was run by TCRdb on the multiplex PCR reads, yielding one entry per CDR3 protein. This sample carries 200,000 to 300,000 distinct CDR3 sequences, around 50% of them seen once, and the ten largest clones take roughly half.

The source is an adult man with Graves' ophthalmopathy. The V call is TRBV7-8, the J call TRBJ2-5; D possibly corresponds to TRBD2 (6 bases). The sample was peripheral blood. The CDR3 region is CASSSRDSTIQETQYF. The CDR3 DNA is TGTGCCAGCAGCTCACGGGACTCCACCATCCAAGAGACCCAGTACTTC.